This is a list of T cell receptor beta chains from one sample in a study of blood T cell repertoires in COVID-19. Here immunoSEQ multiplex PCR was the method, and the copy in TCRdb shows in-frame clones only, minus some. The table records 130,000 or so clones, 80% to 90% of them present only once. What was sequenced was peripheral blood. These receptor sequences come from a man aged 45 to 65 with active or convalescent COVID-19. Each CDR3 is given with its conserved first and last residue. Fields, in order: clone size, D gene, J gene, V gene, CDR3 DNA, CDR3 protein. D genes are given only for firm matches. Some rows mark clone size as missing; the rest say once, few, many or name a class of expanded clone.

clone size: NA
D gene: NA
J gene: TRBJ1-1
V gene: TRBV6-2/TRBV6-3
CDR3 DNA: TGTGCCAGCAGTTACCGAGAGGGCACCTTGAACACTGAAGCTTTCTTT
CDR3 protein: CASSYREGTLNTEAFF

clone size: NA
D gene: NA
J gene: TRBJ2-3
V gene: TRBV5-1
CDR3 DNA: TGCGCCAGCGCAGGGTCTAGCACAGATACGCAGTATTTT
CDR3 protein: CASAGSSTDTQYF

clone size: NA
D gene: NA
J gene: TRBJ1-1
V gene: TRBV30
CDR3 DNA: TGTGCCGCAAAGGCCCAGGGGAAGAACACTGAAGCTTTCTTT
CDR3 protein: CAAKAQGKNTEAFF

clone size: NA
D gene: NA
J gene: TRBJ1-5
V gene: TRBV12-3/TRBV12-4
CDR3 DNA: TGTGCCAGCAGTAACCAGAATCAGCCCCAGCATTTT
CDR3 protein: CASSNQNQPQHF

clone size: NA
D gene: NA
J gene: TRBJ1-4
V gene: TRBV19
CDR3 DNA: TGTGCCAGTAGTATATCGGGGGACACTAATGAAAAACTGTTTTTT
CDR3 protein: CASSISGDTNEKLFF

clone size: NA
D gene: NA
J gene: TRBJ2-5
V gene: TRBV19
CDR3 DNA: TGTGCCAGTTCCCCCGACAGGAGCGAGTTGGAGACCCAGTACTTC
CDR3 protein: CASSPDRSELETQYF

clone size: NA
D gene: NA
J gene: TRBJ2-3
V gene: TRBV24-1
CDR3 DNA: TGTGCCACCAGTGAACCGGGACACCGCACAGATACGCAGTATTTT
CDR3 protein: CATSEPGHRTDTQYF

clone size: NA
D gene: NA
J gene: TRBJ2-4
V gene: TRBV4-1
CDR3 DNA: TGCGCCAGCAGCCAAGAACCGGGTCGGGTTCAGTACTTC
CDR3 protein: CASSQEPGRVQYF

clone size: NA
D gene: NA
J gene: TRBJ2-3
V gene: TRBV7-2
CDR3 DNA: TGTGCCAGCAGCTTAGCCCGGGCGGGGGCCACAGATACGCAGTATTTT
CDR3 protein: CASSLARAGATDTQYF

clone size: NA
D gene: NA
J gene: TRBJ1-4
V gene: TRBV25-1
CDR3 DNA: TGTGCCAGCAGTGAAATGGGGCCGGCTGGGGCTGAAAAACTGTTTTTT
CDR3 protein: CASSEMGPAGAEKLFF

clone size: few
D gene: TRBD1
J gene: TRBJ1-1
V gene: TRBV6-5
CDR3 DNA: TGTGCCAGCACTCTAGGGACAGCGAACACTGAAGCTTTCTTT
CDR3 protein: CASTLGTANTEAFF

clone size: NA
D gene: TRBD1
J gene: TRBJ1-6
V gene: TRBV12-3/TRBV12-4
CDR3 DNA: TGTGCCAGCAGTTTGGGCAGGGGGTCACCCCTCCACTTT
CDR3 protein: CASSLGRGSPLHF

clone size: NA
D gene: NA
J gene: TRBJ1-3
V gene: TRBV15
CDR3 DNA: TGTGCCATCCCGGGGAAACCCAACTCTGGAAACACCATATATTTT
CDR3 protein: CAIPGKPNSGNTIYF

clone size: NA
D gene: TRBD2
J gene: TRBJ2-5
V gene: TRBV5-4
CDR3 DNA: TGTGCCAGCAGTCCCGGGACTAACCTTTGGACCCAGTACTTC
CDR3 protein: CASSPGTNLWTQYF

clone size: NA
D gene: TRBD1
J gene: TRBJ1-4
V gene: TRBV6-5
CDR3 DNA: TGTGCCAGCAGGATTACGACAGGGTCCGAAAAACTGTTTTTT
CDR3 protein: CASRITTGSEKLFF

clone size: NA
D gene: TRBD1
J gene: TRBJ2-3
V gene: TRBV6-5
CDR3 DNA: TGTGCCAGCAGCCGCGACAGGGACACAGATACGCAGTATTTT
CDR3 protein: CASSRDRDTDTQYF

clone size: NA
D gene: TRBD1
J gene: TRBJ2-5
V gene: TRBV28
CDR3 DNA: TGTGCCAGCAGATCAGGGGGTCAGGAGACCCAGTACTTC
CDR3 protein: CASRSGGQETQYF

clone size: NA
D gene: NA
J gene: TRBJ2-3
V gene: TRBV3-1/TRBV3-2
CDR3 DNA: TGTGCCAGCAGCCCCAAGGGGCTAGTTTCAGATACGCAGTATTTT
CDR3 protein: CASSPKGLVSDTQYF

clone size: NA
D gene: NA
J gene: TRBJ1-5
V gene: TRBV5-5
CDR3 DNA: TGTGCCAGCAGCTTAAGATACACAGGGATCAATCAGCCCCAGCATTTT
CDR3 protein: CASSLRYTGINQPQHF

clone size: NA
D gene: TRBD2
J gene: TRBJ2-5
V gene: TRBV5-1
CDR3 DNA: TGCGCCAGCAGCGTCCAAGCGGGAGAAGAGACCCAGTACTTC
CDR3 protein: CASSVQAGEETQYF

clone size: NA
D gene: TRBD1
J gene: TRBJ1-5
V gene: TRBV19
CDR3 DNA: TGTGCCAGCCGGGACAGGGGAAGCAATCAGCCCCAGCATTTT
CDR3 protein: CASRDRGSNQPQHF

clone size: NA
D gene: NA
J gene: TRBJ2-7
V gene: TRBV2
CDR3 DNA: TGTGCCAGCCAGCGAAGCGACCTACCATACGAGCAGTACTTC
CDR3 protein: CASQRSDLPYEQYF

clone size: NA
D gene: NA
J gene: TRBJ2-2
V gene: TRBV11-2
CDR3 DNA: TGTGCCAGCAGCTTAGATAGTAGGAACACCGGGGAGCTGTTTTTT
CDR3 protein: CASSLDSRNTGELFF

clone size: once
D gene: NA
J gene: TRBJ2-1
V gene: TRBV10-1
CDR3 DNA: TGCGCCAGCAGTGAAATCGAGACCTACAATGAGCAGTTCTTC
CDR3 protein: CASSEIETYNEQFF

clone size: NA
D gene: NA
J gene: TRBJ1-1
V gene: TRBV19
CDR3 DNA: TGTGCCAGTAACGGCAGGGTGACTGAAGCTTTCTTT
CDR3 protein: CASNGRVTEAFF

clone size: NA
D gene: NA
J gene: TRBJ1-4
V gene: TRBV3-1/TRBV3-2
CDR3 DNA: TGTGCCAGCAGCCCGTGGACAGATAAAAATGAAAAACTGTTTTTT
CDR3 protein: CASSPWTDKNEKLFF

clone size: NA
D gene: TRBD1
J gene: TRBJ2-1
V gene: TRBV6-6
CDR3 DNA: TGTGCCAGCAGTCAGAAAAGACCGGGACAGGGCCTCTATGAGCAGTTCTTC
CDR3 protein: CASSQKRPGQGLYEQFF

clone size: NA
D gene: TRBD1
J gene: TRBJ1-5
V gene: TRBV29-1
CDR3 DNA: TGCAGCGTTGAAGTCGGACAGGGGGGTGAGCCCCAGCATTTT
CDR3 protein: CSVEVGQGGEPQHF

clone size: NA
D gene: TRBD1
J gene: TRBJ1-6
V gene: TRBV29-1
CDR3 DNA: TGCAGCGTTGAGGGTTTACAGGGGCTGAGCTCCTATAATTCACCCCTCCACTTT
CDR3 protein: CSVEGLQGLSSYNSPLHF

clone size: once
D gene: TRBD2
J gene: TRBJ2-3
V gene: TRBV5-4
CDR3 DNA: TGTGCCAGCAGCTCGCACCCGACTAGCTCAGATACGCAGTATTTT
CDR3 protein: CASSSHPTSSDTQYF

clone size: NA
D gene: NA
J gene: TRBJ2-1
V gene: TRBV13
CDR3 DNA: TGTGCCAGCAGCTTAGATGTAGCGGTTAGCTCCTACAATGAGCAGTTCTTC
CDR3 protein: CASSLDVAVSSYNEQFF

clone size: NA
D gene: NA
J gene: TRBJ2-3
V gene: TRBV5-5
CDR3 DNA: TGTGCCAGCAGCTTAGAGTTCGGGGGAGCTAGCACAGATACGCAGTATTTT
CDR3 protein: CASSLEFGGASTDTQYF

clone size: NA
D gene: NA
J gene: TRBJ1-2
V gene: TRBV30
CDR3 DNA: TGTGCCTGGAGTGTCGGGGGTAAGGGCTATGGCTACACCTTC
CDR3 protein: CAWSVGGKGYGYTF

clone size: NA
D gene: TRBD1
J gene: TRBJ1-5
V gene: TRBV6-5
CDR3 DNA: TGTGCCAGCAGTTATCTGTCGACAGGGGCTAATCAGCCCCAGCATTTT
CDR3 protein: CASSYLSTGANQPQHF

clone size: NA
D gene: NA
J gene: TRBJ2-7
V gene: TRBV3-1/TRBV3-2
CDR3 DNA: TGTGCCAGCAGCCAAGAGGGGGGGCTCTCCTACGAGCAGTACTTC
CDR3 protein: CASSQEGGLSYEQYF

clone size: NA
D gene: TRBD1
J gene: TRBJ1-2
V gene: TRBV29-1
CDR3 DNA: TGCAGCGTTGATACTACAGGGGCGAACTATGGCTACACCTTC
CDR3 protein: CSVDTTGANYGYTF